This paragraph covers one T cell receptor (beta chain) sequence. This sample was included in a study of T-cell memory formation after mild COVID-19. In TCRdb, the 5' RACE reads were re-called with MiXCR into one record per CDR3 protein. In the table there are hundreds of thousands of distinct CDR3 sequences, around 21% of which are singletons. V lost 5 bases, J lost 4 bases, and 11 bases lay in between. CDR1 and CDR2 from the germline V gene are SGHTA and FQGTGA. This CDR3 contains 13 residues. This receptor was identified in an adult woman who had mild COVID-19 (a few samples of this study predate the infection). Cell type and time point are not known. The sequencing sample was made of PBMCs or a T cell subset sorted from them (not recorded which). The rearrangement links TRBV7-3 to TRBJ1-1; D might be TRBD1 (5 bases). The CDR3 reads CASSEGRGTEAFF. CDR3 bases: TGTGCCAGCAGCGAGGGTAGGGGCACTGAAGCTTTCTTT. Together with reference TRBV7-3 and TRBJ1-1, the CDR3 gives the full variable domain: GAGVSQTPSNKVTEKGKYVELRCDPISGHTALYWYRQSLGQGPEFLIYFQGTGAADDSGLPNDRFFAVRPEGSVSTLKIQRTERGDSAVYLCASSEGRGTEAFFGQGTRLTVV.